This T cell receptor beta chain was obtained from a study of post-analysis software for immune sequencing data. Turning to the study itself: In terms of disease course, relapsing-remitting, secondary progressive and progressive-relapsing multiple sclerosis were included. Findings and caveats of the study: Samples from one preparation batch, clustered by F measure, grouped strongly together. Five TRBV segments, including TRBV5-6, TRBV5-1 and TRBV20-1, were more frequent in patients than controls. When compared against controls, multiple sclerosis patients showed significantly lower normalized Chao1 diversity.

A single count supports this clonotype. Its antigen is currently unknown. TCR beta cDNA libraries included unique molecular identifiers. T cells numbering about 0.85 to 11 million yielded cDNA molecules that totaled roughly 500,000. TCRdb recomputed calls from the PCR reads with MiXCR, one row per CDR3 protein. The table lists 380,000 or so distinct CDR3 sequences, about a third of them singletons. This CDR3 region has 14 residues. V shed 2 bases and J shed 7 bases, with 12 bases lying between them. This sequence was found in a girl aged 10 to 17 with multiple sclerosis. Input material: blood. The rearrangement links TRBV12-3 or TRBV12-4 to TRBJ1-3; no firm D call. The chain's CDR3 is CASSLLDVRNTIYF. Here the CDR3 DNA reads TGTGCCAGCAGTTTACTTGACGTCCGGAACACCATATATTTT.